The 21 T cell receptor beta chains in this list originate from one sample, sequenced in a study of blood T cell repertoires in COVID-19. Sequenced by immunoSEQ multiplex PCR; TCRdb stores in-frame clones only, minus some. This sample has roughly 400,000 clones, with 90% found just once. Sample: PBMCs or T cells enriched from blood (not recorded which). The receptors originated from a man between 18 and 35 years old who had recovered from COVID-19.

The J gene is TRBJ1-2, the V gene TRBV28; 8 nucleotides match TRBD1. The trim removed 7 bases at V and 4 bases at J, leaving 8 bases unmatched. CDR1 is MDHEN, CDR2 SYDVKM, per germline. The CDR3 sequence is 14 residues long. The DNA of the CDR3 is TGTGCCAGCAAGACAGGGGACCTAAGCTATGGCTACACCTTC. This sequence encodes CASKTGDLSYGYTF.

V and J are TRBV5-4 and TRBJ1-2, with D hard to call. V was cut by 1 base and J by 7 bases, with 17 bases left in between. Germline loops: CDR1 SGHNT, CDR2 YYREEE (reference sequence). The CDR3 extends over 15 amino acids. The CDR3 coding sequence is TGTGCCAGCAGCTTGAGTCAAAGCGTCCCCCGTGGCTACACCTTC. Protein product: CASSLSQSVPRGYTF.

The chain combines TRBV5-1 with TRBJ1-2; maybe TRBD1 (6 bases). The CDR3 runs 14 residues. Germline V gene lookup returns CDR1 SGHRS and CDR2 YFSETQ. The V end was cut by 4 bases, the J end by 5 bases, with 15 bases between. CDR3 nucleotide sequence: TGCGCCAGCAGCCCCGGGGGGCTAGGTTATGGCTACACCTTC. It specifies CASSPGGLGYGYTF.

The CDR3 is CASSRDRATDTQYF. The CDR3 region has the DNA TGCGCCAGCAGTCGGGACAGGGCCACAGATACGCAGTATTTT. The V call is TRBV10-1, the J call TRBJ2-3, with 9 bases matching TRBD1. The CDR3 runs 14 residues. Germline trimming cut 5 bases from V and 2 bases from J; bases unmatched to any gene: 2. The germline CDR1 and CDR2 sequences are WNHNN and SYGVQD (reference sequence).

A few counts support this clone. The CDR3 bases are TGTGCCTGGATTTCCCGTCGGGGAAACACCATATATTTT. It translates to CAWISRRGNTIYF. The chain employs TRBV30 and TRBJ1-3, with D unresolved. CDR1 GTSNPN and CDR2 SVGIG come from the germline V gene (reference sequence). The V end was cut by 4 bases, the J end by 4 bases, with 11 bases between. This CDR3 region has 13 residues.

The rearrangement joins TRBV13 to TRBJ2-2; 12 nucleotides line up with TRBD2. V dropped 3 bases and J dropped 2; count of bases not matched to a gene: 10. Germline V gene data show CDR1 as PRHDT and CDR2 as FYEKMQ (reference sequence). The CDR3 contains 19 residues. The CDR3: CASSFLPRTSGTNTGELFF. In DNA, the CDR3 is TGTGCCAGCAGCTTTTTACCACGGACTAGCGGGACCAACACCGGGGAGCTGTTTTTT.

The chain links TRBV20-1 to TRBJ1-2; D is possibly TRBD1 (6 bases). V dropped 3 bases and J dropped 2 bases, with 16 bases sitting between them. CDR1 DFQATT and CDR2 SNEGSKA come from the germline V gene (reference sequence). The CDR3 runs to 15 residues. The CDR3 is CSASIKGGPNYGYTF. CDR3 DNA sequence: TGCAGTGCTAGTATTAAGGGGGGGCCAAACTATGGCTACACCTTC.

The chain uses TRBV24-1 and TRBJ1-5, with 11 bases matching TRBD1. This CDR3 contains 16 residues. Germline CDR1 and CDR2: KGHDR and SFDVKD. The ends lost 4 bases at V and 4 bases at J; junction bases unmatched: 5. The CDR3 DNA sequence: TGTGCCACCAGTGAAAGGACAGGGGGCGGTAATCAGCCCCAGCATTTT. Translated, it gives CATSERTGGGNQPQHF.

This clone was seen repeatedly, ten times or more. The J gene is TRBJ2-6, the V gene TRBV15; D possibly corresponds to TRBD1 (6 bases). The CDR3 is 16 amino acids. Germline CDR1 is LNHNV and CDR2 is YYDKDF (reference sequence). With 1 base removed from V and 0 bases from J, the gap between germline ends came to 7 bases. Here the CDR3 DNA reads TGTGCCACCAGCAGAGGGGACAACTCTGGGGCCAACGTCCTGACTTTC. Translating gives CATSRGDNSGANVLTF.

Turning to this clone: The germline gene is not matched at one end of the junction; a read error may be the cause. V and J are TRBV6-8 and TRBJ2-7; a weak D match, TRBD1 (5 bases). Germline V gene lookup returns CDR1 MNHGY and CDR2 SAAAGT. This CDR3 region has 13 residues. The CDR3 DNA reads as TGTGCCAGCAGTTACTCCCATGGCGAAGGGTCAGGGTTC. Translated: CASSYSHGEGSGF.

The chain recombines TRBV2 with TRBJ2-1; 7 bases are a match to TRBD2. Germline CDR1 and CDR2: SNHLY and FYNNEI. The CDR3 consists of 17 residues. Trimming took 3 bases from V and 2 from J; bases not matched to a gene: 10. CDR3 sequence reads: CASSEGSLAVTYNEQFF. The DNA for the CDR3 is TGTGCCAGCAGTGAGGGTAGCCTAGCGGTTACCTACAATGAGCAGTTCTTC.

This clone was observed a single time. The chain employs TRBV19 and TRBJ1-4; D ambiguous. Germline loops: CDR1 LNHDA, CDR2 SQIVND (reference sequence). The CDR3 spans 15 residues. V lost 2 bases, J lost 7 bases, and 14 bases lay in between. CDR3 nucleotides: TGTGCCAGTAGTATATTAGGCGGATCTGGTGAAAAACTGTTTTTT. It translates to CASSILGGSGEKLFF.

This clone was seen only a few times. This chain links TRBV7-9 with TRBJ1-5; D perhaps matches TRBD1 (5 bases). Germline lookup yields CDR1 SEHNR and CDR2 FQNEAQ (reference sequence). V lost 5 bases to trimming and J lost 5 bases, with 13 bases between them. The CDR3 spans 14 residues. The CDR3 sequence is CASSRAGGYQPQHF. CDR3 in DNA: TGTGCCAGCAGCCGGGCGGGGGGATATCAGCCCCAGCATTTT.

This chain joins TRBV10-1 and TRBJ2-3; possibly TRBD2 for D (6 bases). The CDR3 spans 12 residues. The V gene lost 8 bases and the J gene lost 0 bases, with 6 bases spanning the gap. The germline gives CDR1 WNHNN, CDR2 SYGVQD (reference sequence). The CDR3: CASGTSTDTQYF. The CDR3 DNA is TGCGCCAGCGGGACTAGCACAGATACGCAGTATTTT.

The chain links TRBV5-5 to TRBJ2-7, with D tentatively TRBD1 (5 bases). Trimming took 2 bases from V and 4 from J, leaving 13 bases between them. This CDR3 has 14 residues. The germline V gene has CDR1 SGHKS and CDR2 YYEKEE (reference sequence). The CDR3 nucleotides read TGTGCCAGCAGCTTAGGGGTTGTAGTTTACGAGCAGTACTTC. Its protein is CASSLGVVVYEQYF.

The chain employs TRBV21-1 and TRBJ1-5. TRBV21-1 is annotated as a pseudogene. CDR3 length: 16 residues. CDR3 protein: CASSRGGGDGNQPQHF. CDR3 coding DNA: TGTGCCAGCAGCAGAGGGGGAGGGGATGGCAATCAGCCCCAGCATTTT.

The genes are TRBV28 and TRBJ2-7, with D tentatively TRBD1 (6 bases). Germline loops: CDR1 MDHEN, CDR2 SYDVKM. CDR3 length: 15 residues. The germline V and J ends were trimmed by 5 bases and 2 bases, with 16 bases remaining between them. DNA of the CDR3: TGTGCCAGCAGTCTACACGGGACACCACCCTACGAGCAGTACTTC. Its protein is CASSLHGTPPYEQYF.

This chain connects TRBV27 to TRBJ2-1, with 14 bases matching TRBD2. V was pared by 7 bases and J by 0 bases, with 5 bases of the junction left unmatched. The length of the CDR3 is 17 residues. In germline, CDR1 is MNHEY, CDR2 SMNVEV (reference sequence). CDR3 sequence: CASTLTSGRASYNEQFF. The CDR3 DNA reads TGTGCCAGCACCCTGACTAGCGGGAGGGCCTCCTACAATGAGCAGTTCTTC.

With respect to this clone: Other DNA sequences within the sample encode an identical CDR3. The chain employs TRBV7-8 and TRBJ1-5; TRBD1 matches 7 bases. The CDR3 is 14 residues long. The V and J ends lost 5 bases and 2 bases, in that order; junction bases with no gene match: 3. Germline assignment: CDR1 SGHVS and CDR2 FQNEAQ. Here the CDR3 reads CASSLGQGNQPQHF. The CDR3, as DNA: TGTGCCAGCAGCCTTGGACAGGGCAATCAGCCCCAGCATTTT.

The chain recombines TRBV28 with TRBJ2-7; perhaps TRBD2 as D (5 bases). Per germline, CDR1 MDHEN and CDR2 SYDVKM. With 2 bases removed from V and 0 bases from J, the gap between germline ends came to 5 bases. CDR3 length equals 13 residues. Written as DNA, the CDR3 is TGTGCCAGCAGTTTACGGGACTCCTACGAGCAGTACTTC. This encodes CASSLRDSYEQYF.

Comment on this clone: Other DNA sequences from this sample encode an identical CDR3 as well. CDR3: CASSLSGSSTDTQYF. In DNA form, the CDR3 reads TGTGCCAGCAGCCTTAGCGGTTCTAGCACAGATACGCAGTATTTT. This chain uses TRBV7-9 with TRBJ2-3; D perhaps matches TRBD2 (6 bases). CDR3 length: 15 amino acids. V was cut by 5 bases and J by 0 bases, with 12 bases left in between. Germline V gene data show CDR1 as SEHNR and CDR2 as FQNEAQ (reference sequence). The full variable domain, in which reference TRBV7-9 and TRBJ2-3 provide the parts outside the CDR3, is DTGVSQNPRHKITKRGQNVTFRCDPISEHNRLYWYRQTLGQGPEFLTYFQNEAQLEKSRLLSDRFSAERPKGSFSTLEIQRTEQGDSAMYLCASSLSGSSTDTQYFGPGTRLTVL.